A single sample is the source of the 21 T cell receptor beta chains below, sequenced in a study of PD-L1 blockade in urothelial cancer. The repertoire was sequenced with immunoSEQ multiplex PCR; TCRdb's copy has only in-frame clones and lacks some. The sample holds just over 50,000 clones, 60% to 85% seen once. Sequencing used PBMCs, obtained around atezolizumab (anti-PD-L1) treatment. The receptors were sampled from a man between 65 and 85 years old with urothelial cancer.

The chain employs TRBV5-5 and TRBJ1-3; D remains unclear. Trimming took off 1 base at V and 9 bases at J, with 14 bases between the two ends. CDR3 length: 14 amino acids. Germline V gene data show CDR1 as SGHKS and CDR2 as YYEKEE (reference sequence). DNA for the CDR3: TGTGCCAGCAGCTTGACAGAGTTCGGTATCACCATATATTTT. Its translation is CASSLTEFGITIYF.

The chain employs TRBV5-1 and TRBJ2-1; 9 nucleotides align to TRBD2. Germline values: CDR1 SGHRS, CDR2 YFSETQ. V shed 7 bases, J shed 6 bases, and the junction held 17 bases outside the gene matches. The CDR3 spans 17 residues. This CDR3 is CASGTSKAGGFGNEQFF. Written as DNA, the CDR3 is TGCGCCAGCGGGACCTCTAAAGCGGGGGGATTTGGCAATGAGCAGTTCTTC.

The rearrangement uses TRBV4-1 and TRBJ2-5; perhaps TRBD1 as D (5 bases). The V gene's germline CDR1 is MGHRA and CDR2 YSYEKL. This CDR3 is 16 amino acids long. With 1 base removed from V and 5 bases from J, the gap between germline ends came to 17 bases. CDR3: CASSQAPRQGRETQYF. The CDR3 region has the DNA TGCGCCAGCAGCCAAGCCCCCAGGCAGGGAAGGGAGACCCAGTACTTC.

The CDR3 DNA reads as TGTGCCAGCAGCTTACTGGAGACAGGGACCTCTGAAGCTTTCTTT. Translation gives CASSLLETGTSEAFF. This chain joins TRBV9 and TRBJ1-1; 7 bases align to TRBD1. V shed 4 bases, J shed 6 bases, and the junction held 12 bases outside the gene matches. Germline lookup yields CDR1 SGDLS and CDR2 YYNGEE. The CDR3 contains 15 residues. The variable domain in full, completed from reference TRBV9 and TRBJ1-1, reads DSGVTQTPKHLITATGQRVTLRCSPRSGDLSVYWYQQSLDQGLQFLIQYYNGEERAKGNILERFSAQQFPDLHSELNLSSLELGDSALYFCASSLLETGTSEAFFGQGTRLTVV.

This chain connects TRBV11-2 to TRBJ2-3; 9 bases are a match to TRBD2. The germline gives CDR1 SGHAT, CDR2 FQNNGV. The V gene end was trimmed by 4 bases and the J gene end by 6 bases; junction bases not matched to a gene: 8. The CDR3 covers 15 residues. CDR3: CASSWASGEGDTQYF. In DNA, the CDR3 is TGTGCCAGCAGCTGGGCTAGCGGGGAAGGGGATACGCAGTATTTT. Full variable domain (missing parts from reference TRBV11-2 and TRBJ2-3): EAGVAQSPRYKIIEKRQSVAFWCNPISGHATLYWYQQILGQGPKLLIQFQNNGVVDDSQLPKDRFSAERLKGVDSTLKIQPAKLEDSAVYLCASSWASGEGDTQYFGPGTRLTVL.

The V gene is TRBV5-1, the J gene TRBJ2-1; 9 bases align to TRBD2. Unmatched junction bases numbered 3, after V lost 0 bases and J lost 8 bases. Per germline, CDR1 SGHRS and CDR2 YFSETQ. This CDR3 region has 14 residues. The DNA of the CDR3 is TGCGCCAGCAGCTTGGATGGCGGGAGGGATGAGCAGTTCTTC. It yields the protein CASSLDGGRDEQFF. Variable domain in full (rest from reference TRBV5-1 and TRBJ2-1): KAGVTQTPRYLIKTRGQQVTLSCSPISGHRSVSWYQQTPGQGLQFLFEYFSETQRNKGNFPGRFSGRQFSNSRSEMNVSTLELGDSALYLCASSLDGGRDEQFFGPGTRLTVL.

The chain joins TRBV29-1 to TRBJ1-1, with D possibly TRBD1 on 6 matching bases. The germline V gene has CDR1 SQVTM and CDR2 ANQGSEA. This CDR3 spans 15 amino acids. V dropped 4 bases and J dropped 0 bases, with 15 bases sitting between them. The CDR3, as DNA: TGCAGCGTTGCTGGGAGGGGGGGAATGAACACTGAAGCTTTCTTT. It specifies CSVAGRGGMNTEAFF.

This chain uses TRBV12-5 with TRBJ2-7, with 11 bases lining up with TRBD2. V gave up 2 bases and J gave up 6 bases; unmatched junction bases: 3. CDR3 length equals 14 residues. Germline lookup yields CDR1 LGHNT and CDR2 FRNRAP. The CDR3 DNA is TGTGCTAGTGGTTTGACTAGCGGGGGCACCGAGCAGTACTTC. Translation: CASGLTSGGTEQYF.

By its share, this clone is medium-sized. J is TRBJ2-7 and V is TRBV2, with a weak D call TRBD1 (5 bases). The germline V and J ends were trimmed by 3 bases and 1 base, with 13 bases remaining between them. The CDR3 totals 15 residues. Germline V CDR1 and CDR2: SNHLY, FYNNEI. CDR3 coding DNA: TGTGCCAGCAGTGACGTCGGACACACGTCCTACGAGCAGTACTTC. Its protein is CASSDVGHTSYEQYF.

The genes are TRBV6-5 and TRBJ1-6; 7 bases align to TRBD1. Germline trimming cut 5 bases from V and 7 bases from J; bases unmatched to any gene: 8. The CDR3 is 15 amino acids. Germline CDR1 is MNHEY and CDR2 is SVGAGI. For the CDR3, the DNA is TGTGCCAGCAGTCTACTTGACAGGGTGAATTCACCCCTCCACTTT. Amino acids: CASSLLDRVNSPLHF.

The V and J genes are TRBV30 and TRBJ2-1, with 7 nucleotides matching TRBD2. V was clipped by 3 bases and J by 7 bases; unmatched bases: 9. CDR1 and CDR2 from the germline V gene are GTSNPN and SVGIG (reference sequence). CDR3 length: 14 amino acids. Here the CDR3 reads CAWSPRGIGNEQFF. The CDR3 DNA reads as TGTGCCTGGAGCCCGCGGGGGATTGGGAATGAGCAGTTCTTC. Full variable domain (outside the CDR3, taken from reference TRBV30 and TRBJ2-1): SQTIHQWPATLVQPVGSPLSLECTVEGTSNPNLYWYRQAAGRGLQLLFYSVGIGQISSEVPQNLSASRPQDRQFILSSKKLLLSDSGFYLCAWSPRGIGNEQFFGPGTRLTVL.

The chain is built from TRBV19 and TRBJ1-2; TRBD1 agrees at 8 bases. After removal of 5 bases from V and 7 bases from J, the junction contained 9 bases not matched to a gene. Germline values: CDR1 LNHDA, CDR2 SQIVND (reference sequence). The CDR3 is made up of 14 amino acids. CDR3 coding DNA: TGTGCCAGTAGTTTGACGCAGGGGGCGGCTGGCTACACCTTC. Translated: CASSLTQGAAGYTF.

This clone was detected a few times. The rearrangement joins TRBV6-5 to TRBJ1-1; 8 bases agree with TRBD1. Germline V gene lookup returns CDR1 MNHEY and CDR2 SVGAGI. There are 14 residues in the CDR3. After removal of 7 bases from V and 1 base from J, the junction contained 5 bases not matched to a gene. The CDR3: CASNRQGPNTEAFF. CDR3 sequence (DNA): TGTGCCAGCAATCGACAGGGGCCGAACACTGAAGCTTTCTTT.

The V call is TRBV5-4, the J call TRBJ1-3; D not resolved. Trimming left V 0 bases short and J 1 base short, with 5 bases between. Germline V gene lookup returns CDR1 SGHNT and CDR2 YYREEE (reference sequence). The CDR3 length is 14 residues. The CDR3 bases are TGTGCCAGCAGCTTGGCGGGGTCTGGAAACACCATATATTTT. Protein product: CASSLAGSGNTIYF. Drawing the rest from reference TRBV5-4 and TRBJ1-3, the complete variable domain is ETGVTQSPTHLIKTRGQQVTLRCSSQSGHNTVSWYQQALGQGPQFIFQYYREEENGRGNFPPRFSGLQFPNYSSELNVNALELDDSALYLCASSLAGSGNTIYFGEGSWLTVV.

The chain recombines TRBV11-3 with TRBJ2-7; D is ambiguous. Trimming stripped 2 bases from V and 5 bases from J, with 4 bases between. Per the germline V gene, CDR1 is SGHNT and CDR2 is YENEEA. The CDR3 is made up of 11 amino acids. For the CDR3, the DNA is TGTGCCAGCAGCTTATCAGACGAGCAGTACTTC. Its translation is CASSLSDEQYF. Based on the CDR3 plus reference TRBV11-3 and TRBJ2-7, the full variable domain is EAGVVQSPRYKIIEKKQPVAFWCNPISGHNTLYWYLQNLGQGPELLIRYENEEAVDDSQLPKDRFSAERLKGVDSTLKIQPAELGDSAVYLCASSLSDEQYFGPGTRLTVT.

J is TRBJ2-3 and V is TRBV7-3; D possibly corresponds to TRBD1 (6 bases). Germline values: CDR1 SGHTA, CDR2 FQGTGA. The length of the CDR3 is 16 residues. Trimming shortened V by 5 bases and J by 0 bases, and 15 bases separated the two germline ends. CDR3 nucleotide sequence: TGTGCCAGCAGCACCGCGGACAGCCCTAGCACAGATACGCAGTATTTT. It translates to CASSTADSPSTDTQYF.

The genes are TRBV5-4 and TRBJ2-3; D unresolved. V lost 0 bases to trimming and J lost 4 bases, with 6 bases between them. The CDR3 runs 13 residues. CDR1 SGHNT and CDR2 YYREEE come from the germline V gene (reference sequence). CDR3 sequence: CASSLDRADTQYF. DNA of the CDR3: TGTGCCAGCAGCTTGGACAGAGCAGATACGCAGTATTTT.

This clone came up a few times. Other DNA sequences from this sample encode an identical CDR3 as well. V usage is TRBV28 and J usage is TRBJ2-2; 14 bases line up with TRBD2. The CDR3 contains 17 residues. V lost 0 bases and J lost 8; bases outside the gene matches: 5. Germline CDR1 reads MDHEN; CDR2 reads SYDVKM. The CDR3 here is CASSLWRLAGGPGELFF. Written as DNA, the CDR3 is TGTGCCAGCAGTTTATGGAGACTAGCGGGAGGGCCTGGGGAGCTGTTTTTT.

The rearrangement joins TRBV18 to TRBJ2-5, with TRBD2 matching 8 bases. V trimming: 3 bases; J trimming: 4 bases; junction bases outside the gene matches: 10. In germline, CDR1 is KGHSH, CDR2 LQKENI. The CDR3 totals 16 residues. The CDR3 is CASSPGPGGTRETQYF. CDR3 nucleotides: TGTGCCAGCTCACCGGGGCCGGGAGGGACTAGAGAGACCCAGTACTTC. The full variable domain, in which reference TRBV18 and TRBJ2-5 provide the parts outside the CDR3, is NAGVMQNPRHLVRRRGQEARLRCSPMKGHSHVYWYRQLPEEGLKFMVYLQKENIIDESGMPKERFSAEFPKEGPSILRIQQVVRGDSAAYFCASSPGPGGTRETQYFGPGTRLLVL.

V is TRBV5-4 and J is TRBJ2-3; D might be TRBD2 (5 bases). The CDR3 is made up of 14 amino acids. V was clipped by 4 bases and J by 6 bases, with 15 bases between them. In germline, CDR1 is SGHNT, CDR2 YYREEE (reference sequence). CDR3 loop: CASSPRTGSDTQYF. The CDR3 nucleotides read TGTGCCAGCAGCCCAAGGACGGGGTCCGATACGCAGTATTTT.

Here the CDR3 DNA reads TGTGCCAGCAGCTCCAAGTCCGGGACAGGGGCCTACGAGCAGTACTTC. Encoded protein: CASSSKSGTGAYEQYF. This chain links TRBV13 with TRBJ2-7; 10 bases agree with TRBD1. The V gene's germline CDR1 is PRHDT and CDR2 FYEKMQ (reference sequence). CDR3 length: 16 amino acids. V trimming: 4 bases; J trimming: 2 bases; junction bases outside the gene matches: 8.